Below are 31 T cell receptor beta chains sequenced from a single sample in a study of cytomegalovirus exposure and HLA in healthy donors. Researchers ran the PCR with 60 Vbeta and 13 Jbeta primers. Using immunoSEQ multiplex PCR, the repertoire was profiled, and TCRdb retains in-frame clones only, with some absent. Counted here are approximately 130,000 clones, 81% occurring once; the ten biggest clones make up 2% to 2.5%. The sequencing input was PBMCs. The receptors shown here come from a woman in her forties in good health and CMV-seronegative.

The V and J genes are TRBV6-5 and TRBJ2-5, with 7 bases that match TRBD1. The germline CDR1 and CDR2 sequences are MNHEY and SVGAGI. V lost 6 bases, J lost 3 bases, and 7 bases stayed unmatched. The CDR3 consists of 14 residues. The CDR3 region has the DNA TGTGCCAGCAGGCGCGACAGGGTAAAAGAGACCCAGTACTTC. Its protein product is CASRRDRVKETQYF.

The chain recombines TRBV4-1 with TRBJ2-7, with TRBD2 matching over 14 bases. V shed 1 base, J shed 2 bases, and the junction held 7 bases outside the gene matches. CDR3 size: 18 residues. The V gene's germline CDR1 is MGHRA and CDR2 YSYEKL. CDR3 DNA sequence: TGCGCCAGCAGCCAAGTTGGGACTAGCGGGGGTCTTGCCTACGAGCAGTACTTC. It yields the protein CASSQVGTSGGLAYEQYF.

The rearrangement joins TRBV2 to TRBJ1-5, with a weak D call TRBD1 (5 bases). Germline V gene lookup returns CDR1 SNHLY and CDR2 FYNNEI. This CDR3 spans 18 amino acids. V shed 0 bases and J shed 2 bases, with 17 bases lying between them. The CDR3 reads CASSEAGASRWGNQPQHF. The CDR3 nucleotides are TGTGCCAGCAGTGAAGCAGGGGCATCAAGGTGGGGCAATCAGCCCCAGCATTTT. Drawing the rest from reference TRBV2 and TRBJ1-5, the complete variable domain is EPEVTQTPSHQVTQMGQEVILRCVPISNHLYFYWYRQILGQKVEFLVSFYNNEISEKSEIFDDQFSVERPDGSNFTLKIRSTKLEDSAMYFCASSEAGASRWGNQPQHFGDGTRLSIL.

The chain's CDR3 is CATKERGGPYEQYF. CDR3 nucleotide sequence: TGTGCCACCAAGGAAAGGGGGGGGCCATACGAGCAGTACTTC. The chain is built from TRBV27 and TRBJ2-7; D may be TRBD2 (7 bases). Germline assignment: CDR1 MNHEY and CDR2 SMNVEV (reference sequence). The CDR3 covers 14 residues. Trimming shortened V by 10 bases and J by 4 bases, and 20 bases separated the two germline ends.

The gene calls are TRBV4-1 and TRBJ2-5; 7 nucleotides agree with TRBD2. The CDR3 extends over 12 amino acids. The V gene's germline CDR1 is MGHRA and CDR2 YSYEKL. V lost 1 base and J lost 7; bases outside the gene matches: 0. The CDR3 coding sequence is TGCGCCAGCAGCCAAGTAGCGGGGACCCAGTACTTC. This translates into CASSQVAGTQYF.

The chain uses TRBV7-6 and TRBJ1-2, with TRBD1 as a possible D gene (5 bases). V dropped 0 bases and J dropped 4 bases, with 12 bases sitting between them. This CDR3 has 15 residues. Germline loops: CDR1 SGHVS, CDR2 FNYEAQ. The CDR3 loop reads CASSLAPGSAYGYTF. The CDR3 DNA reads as TGTGCCAGCAGCTTAGCTCCAGGGTCGGCCTATGGCTACACCTTC.

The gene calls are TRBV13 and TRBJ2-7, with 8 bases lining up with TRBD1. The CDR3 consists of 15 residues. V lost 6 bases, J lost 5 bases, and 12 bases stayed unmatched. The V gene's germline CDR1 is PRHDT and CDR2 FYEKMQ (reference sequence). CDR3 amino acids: CASSPQGVGIHEQYF. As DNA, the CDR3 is TGTGCCAGCAGTCCACAGGGGGTTGGTATTCACGAGCAGTACTTC. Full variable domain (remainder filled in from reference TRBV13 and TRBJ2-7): AAGVIQSPRHLIKEKRETATLKCYPIPRHDTVYWYQQGPGQDPQFLISFYEKMQSDKGSIPDRFSAQQFSDYHSELNMSSLELGDSALYFCASSPQGVGIHEQYFGPGTRLTVT.

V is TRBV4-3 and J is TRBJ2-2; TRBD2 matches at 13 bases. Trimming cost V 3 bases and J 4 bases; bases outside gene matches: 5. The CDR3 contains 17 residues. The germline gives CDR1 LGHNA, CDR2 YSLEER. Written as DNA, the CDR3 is TGCGCCAGCAGCCAGGCCGGGACTAGCGGGACCACCGGGGAGCTGTTTTTT. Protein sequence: CASSQAGTSGTTGELFF.

CDR3 nucleotides: TGTGCCAGCAGAAGCACCGGGTCGACTCCTCAGCAGTACTTC. Encoded protein: CASRSTGSTPQQYF. The chain employs TRBV27 and TRBJ2-7; no firm D call. Between the trimmed V and J ends, which lost 6 bases and 8 bases, there was a span of 20 bases. This CDR3 contains 14 residues. From germline, CDR1 is MNHEY and CDR2 SMNVEV (reference sequence).

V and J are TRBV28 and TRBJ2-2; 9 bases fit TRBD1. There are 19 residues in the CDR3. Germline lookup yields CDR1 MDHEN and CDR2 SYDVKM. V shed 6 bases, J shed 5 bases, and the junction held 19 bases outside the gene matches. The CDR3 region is CASSSTPTGTGLLTGELFF. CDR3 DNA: TGTGCCAGCAGCTCGACCCCGACCGGGACAGGGTTACTTACCGGGGAGCTGTTTTTT.

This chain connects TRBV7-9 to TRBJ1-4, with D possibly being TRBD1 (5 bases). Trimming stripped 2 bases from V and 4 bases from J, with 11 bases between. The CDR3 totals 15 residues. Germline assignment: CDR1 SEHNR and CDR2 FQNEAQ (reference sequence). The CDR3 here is CASSLLGGDNEKLFF. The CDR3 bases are TGTGCCAGCAGCTTACTGGGGGGGGATAATGAAAAACTGTTTTTT.

The CDR3 is CSVQGSSQETQYF. As DNA, the CDR3 is TGCAGCGTTCAAGGGTCTAGTCAGGAGACCCAGTACTTC. The rearrangement uses TRBV29-1 and TRBJ2-5, with no clear D. This CDR3 has 13 residues. Germline V gene sequence: CDR1 SQVTM, CDR2 ANQGSEA. Trimming shortened V by 5 bases and J by 5 bases, and 15 bases separated the two germline ends.

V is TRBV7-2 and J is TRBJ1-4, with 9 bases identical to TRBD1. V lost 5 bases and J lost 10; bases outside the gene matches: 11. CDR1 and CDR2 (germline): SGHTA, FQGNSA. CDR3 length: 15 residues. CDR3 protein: CASSQAGQGGGKLFF. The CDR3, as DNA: TGTGCCAGCAGCCAGGCGGGACAGGGTGGAGGAAAACTGTTTTTT.

CDR3 nucleotide sequence: TGTGCCAGCAGCTCGCGGACTAGCGGGAGGGGGAGTGTCTACAATGAGCAGTTCTTC. Translated, it gives CASSSRTSGRGSVYNEQFF. This chain links TRBV11-2 with TRBJ2-1; 15 bases are shared with TRBD2. The germline CDR1 and CDR2 sequences are SGHAT and FQNNGV. This CDR3 contains 19 residues. With V trimmed by 4 bases and J by 3 bases, 10 bases remained unmatched.

The CDR3 nucleotides are TGTGCCAGCAGCCCCGGGACAGGGTACGACTATGGCTACACCTTC. It translates to CASSPGTGYDYGYTF. V is TRBV7-9 and J is TRBJ1-2; 9 bases map to TRBD1. This CDR3 is 15 amino acids long. Unmatched junction bases numbered 7, after V lost 5 bases and J lost 3 bases. Germline assignment: CDR1 SEHNR and CDR2 FQNEAQ (reference sequence).

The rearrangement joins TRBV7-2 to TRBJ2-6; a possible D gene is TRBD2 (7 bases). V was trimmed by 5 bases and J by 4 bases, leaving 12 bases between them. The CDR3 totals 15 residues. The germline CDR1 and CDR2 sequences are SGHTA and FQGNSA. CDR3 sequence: CASSKGGAGANVLTF. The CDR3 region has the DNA TGTGCCAGCAGCAAAGGGGGGGCCGGGGCCAACGTCCTGACTTTC. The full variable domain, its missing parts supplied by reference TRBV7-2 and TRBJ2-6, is GAGVSQSPSNKVTEKGKDVELRCDPISGHTALYWYRQSLGQGLEFLIYFQGNSAPDKSGLPSDRFSAERTGGSVSTLTIQRTQQEDSAVYLCASSKGGAGANVLTFGAGSRLTVL.

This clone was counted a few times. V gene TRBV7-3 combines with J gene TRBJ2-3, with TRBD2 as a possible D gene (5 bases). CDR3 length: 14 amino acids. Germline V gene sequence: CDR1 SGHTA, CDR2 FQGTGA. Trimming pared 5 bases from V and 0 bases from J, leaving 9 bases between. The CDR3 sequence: CASSPGLSTDTQYF. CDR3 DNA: TGTGCCAGCAGCCCCGGACTGAGCACAGATACGCAGTATTTT.

Here the CDR3 reads CAWSVTRQEAFF. CDR3 DNA: TGTGCCTGGAGTGTCACTCGCCAAGAAGCTTTCTTT. The V and J genes are TRBV30 and TRBJ1-1; D gene ambiguous. The germline gives CDR1 GTSNPN, CDR2 SVGIG (reference sequence). CDR3 size: 12 residues. The ends were cut back, 0 bases at V and 8 bases at J, with 10 bases in the middle. Looking up the rest from reference TRBV30 and TRBJ1-1 gives the full variable domain: SQTIHQWPATLVQPVGSPLSLECTVEGTSNPNLYWYRQAAGRGLQLLFYSVGIGQISSEVPQNLSASRPQDRQFILSSKKLLLSDSGFYLCAWSVTRQEAFFGQGTRLTVV.

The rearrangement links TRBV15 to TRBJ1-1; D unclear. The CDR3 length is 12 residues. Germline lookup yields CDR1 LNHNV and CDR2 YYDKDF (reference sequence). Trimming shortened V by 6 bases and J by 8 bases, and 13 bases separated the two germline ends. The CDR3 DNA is TGTGCCACCAGGGGTCGAGGGAACGAAGCTTTCTTT. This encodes CATRGRGNEAFF. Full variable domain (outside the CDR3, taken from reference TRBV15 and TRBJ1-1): DAMVIQNPRYQVTQFGKPVTLSCSQTLNHNVMYWYQQKSSQAPKLLFHYYDKDFNNEADTPDNFQSRRPNTSFCFLDIRSPGLGDTAMYLCATRGRGNEAFFGQGTRLTVV.

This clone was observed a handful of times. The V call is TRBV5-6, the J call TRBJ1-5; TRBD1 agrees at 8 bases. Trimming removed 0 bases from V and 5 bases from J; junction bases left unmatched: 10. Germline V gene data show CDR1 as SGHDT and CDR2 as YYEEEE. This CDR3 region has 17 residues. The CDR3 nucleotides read TGTGCCAGCAGCTTGGGCAGGGGGCCACGGGGCTATCAGCCCCAGCATTTT. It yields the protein CASSLGRGPRGYQPQHF.

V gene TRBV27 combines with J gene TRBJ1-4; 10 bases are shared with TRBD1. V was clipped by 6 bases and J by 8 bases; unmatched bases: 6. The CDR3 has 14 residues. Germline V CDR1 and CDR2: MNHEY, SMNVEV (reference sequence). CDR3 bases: TGTGCCAGCAGACGACAGGGGGCTGGGGAAAAACTGTTTTTT. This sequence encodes CASRRQGAGEKLFF. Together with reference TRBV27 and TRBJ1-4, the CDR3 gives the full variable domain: EAQVTQNPRYLITVTGKKLTVTCSQNMNHEYMSWYRQDPGLGLRQIYYSMNVEVTDKGDVPEGYKVSRKEKRNFPLILESPSPNQTSLYFCASRRQGAGEKLFFGSGTQLSVL.

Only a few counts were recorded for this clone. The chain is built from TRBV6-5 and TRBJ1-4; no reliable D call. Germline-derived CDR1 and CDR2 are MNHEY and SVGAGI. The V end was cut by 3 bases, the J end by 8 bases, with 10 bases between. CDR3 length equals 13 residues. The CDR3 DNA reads TGTGCCAGCAGTTATGGTGTTGGCGAAAAACTGTTTTTT. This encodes CASSYGVGEKLFF.

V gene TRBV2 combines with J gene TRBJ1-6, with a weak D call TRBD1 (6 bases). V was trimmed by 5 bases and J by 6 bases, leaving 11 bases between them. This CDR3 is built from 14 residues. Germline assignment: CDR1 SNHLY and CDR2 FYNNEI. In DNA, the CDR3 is TGTGCCAGCAGTCTCCAGGGGAGTAATTCACCCCTCCACTTT. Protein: CASSLQGSNSPLHF. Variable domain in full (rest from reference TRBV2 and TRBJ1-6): EPEVTQTPSHQVTQMGQEVILRCVPISNHLYFYWYRQILGQKVEFLVSFYNNEISEKSEIFDDQFSVERPDGSNFTLKIRSTKLEDSAMYFCASSLQGSNSPLHFGNGTRLTVT.

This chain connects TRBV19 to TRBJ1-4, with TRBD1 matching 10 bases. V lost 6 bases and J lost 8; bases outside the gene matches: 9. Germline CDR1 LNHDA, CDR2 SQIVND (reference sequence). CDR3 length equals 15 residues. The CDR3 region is CASSRGTGVGEKLFF. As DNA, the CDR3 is TGTGCCAGTAGCCGCGGGACAGGGGTAGGAGAAAAACTGTTTTTT. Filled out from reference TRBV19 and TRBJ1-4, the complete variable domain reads DGGITQSPKYLFRKEGQNVTLSCEQNLNHDAMYWYRQDPGQGLRLIYYSQIVNDFQKGDIAEGYSVSREKKESFPLTVTSAQKNPTAFYLCASSRGTGVGEKLFFGSGTQLSVL.

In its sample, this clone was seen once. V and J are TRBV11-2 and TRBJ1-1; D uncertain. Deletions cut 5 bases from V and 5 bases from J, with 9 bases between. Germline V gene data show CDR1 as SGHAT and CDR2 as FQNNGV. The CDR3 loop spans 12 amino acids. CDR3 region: CASSPHRTEAFF. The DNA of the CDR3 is TGTGCCAGCAGCCCCCACCGGACTGAAGCTTTCTTT.

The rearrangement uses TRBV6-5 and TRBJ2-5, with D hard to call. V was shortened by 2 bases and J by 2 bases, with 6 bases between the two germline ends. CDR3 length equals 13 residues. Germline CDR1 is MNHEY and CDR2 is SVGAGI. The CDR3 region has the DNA TGTGCCAGCAGTTACGACTTACAAGAGACCCAGTACTTC. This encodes CASSYDLQETQYF.

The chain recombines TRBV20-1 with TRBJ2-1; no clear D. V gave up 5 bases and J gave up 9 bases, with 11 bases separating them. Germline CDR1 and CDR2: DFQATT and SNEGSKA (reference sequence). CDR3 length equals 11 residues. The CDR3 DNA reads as TGCAGTGCTGAAAAGACGGGTGAGCAGTTCTTC. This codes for CSAEKTGEQFF.

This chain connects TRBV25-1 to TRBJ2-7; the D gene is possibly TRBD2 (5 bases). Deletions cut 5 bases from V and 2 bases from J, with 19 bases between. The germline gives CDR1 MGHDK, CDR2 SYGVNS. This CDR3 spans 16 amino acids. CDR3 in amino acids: CASSPIGLEGPYEQYF. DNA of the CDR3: TGTGCCAGCAGTCCGATAGGTCTAGAGGGCCCCTACGAGCAGTACTTC.

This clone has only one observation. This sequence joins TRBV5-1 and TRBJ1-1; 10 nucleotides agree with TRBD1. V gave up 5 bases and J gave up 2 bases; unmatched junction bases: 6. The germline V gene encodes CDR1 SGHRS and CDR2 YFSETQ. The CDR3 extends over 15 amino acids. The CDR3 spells CASRPGTGVNTEAFF. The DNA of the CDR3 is TGCGCCAGCAGGCCCGGGACAGGGGTTAACACTGAAGCTTTCTTT.

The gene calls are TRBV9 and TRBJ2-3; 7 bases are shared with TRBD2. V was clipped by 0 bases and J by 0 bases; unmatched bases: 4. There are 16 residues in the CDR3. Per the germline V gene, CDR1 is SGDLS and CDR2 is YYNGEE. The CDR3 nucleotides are TGTGCCAGCAGCGTAGTAATTAGCGGGAGCACAGATACGCAGTATTTT. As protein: CASSVVISGSTDTQYF.

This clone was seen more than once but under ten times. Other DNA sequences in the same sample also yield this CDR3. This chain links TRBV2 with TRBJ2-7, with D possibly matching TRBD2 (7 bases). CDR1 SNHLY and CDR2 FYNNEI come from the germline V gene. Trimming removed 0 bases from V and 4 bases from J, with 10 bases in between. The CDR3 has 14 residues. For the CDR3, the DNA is TGTGCCAGCAGTGAAGCGGGGGGGCGTTACGAGCAGTACTTC. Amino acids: CASSEAGGRYEQYF.